One sample yielded the 6 T cell receptor beta chains listed below, sequenced in a study of blood T cell repertoires in COVID-19. The data were produced by immunoSEQ multiplex PCR, yet TCRdb's version contains in-frame clones alone and is incomplete. The table has about 300,000 clones, around 88% seen once; the top ten hold more than 6.5%. Source material: peripheral blood. Source of these receptors: a woman aged 30 to 39 who had recovered from COVID-19.

V usage is TRBV5-1 and J usage is TRBJ2-2; 7 bases map to TRBD1. Germline values: CDR1 SGHRS, CDR2 YFSETQ. The CDR3 has 16 amino acids. V shed 4 bases and J 0 bases; nucleotides not matched to a gene: 6. The CDR3 DNA follows: TGCGCCAGCAGCCCCGGGACAGCCGCGAACACCGGGGAGCTGTTTTTT. Translation gives CASSPGTAANTGELFF.

CDR3: CASSSRTGLRGNYGYTF. In DNA form, the CDR3 reads TGTGCCAGCAGCTCTAGGACAGGGTTGAGGGGTAACTATGGCTACACCTTC. This chain joins TRBV9 and TRBJ1-2; TRBD1 matches 8 bases. V shed 4 bases and J 1 base; nucleotides not matched to a gene: 12. The germline CDR1 and CDR2 sequences are SGDLS and YYNGEE. CDR3 length: 17 amino acids.

The chain links TRBV27 to TRBJ1-1, with D possibly TRBD1 on 5 matching bases. V lost 3 bases and J lost 9, with 20 bases in between. The CDR3 has 15 amino acids. Germline lookup yields CDR1 MNHEY and CDR2 SMNVEV (reference sequence). CDR3 bases: TGTGCCAGCAGTTTTTCGGACGACCGGGGGGGAAAAGCTTTCTTT. Residues: CASSFSDDRGGKAFF.

This chain uses TRBV7-9 with TRBJ2-1; 8 positions agree with TRBD2. The CDR3 loop spans 16 amino acids. Germline trimming cut 2 bases from V and 7 bases from J; bases unmatched to any gene: 10. The germline gives CDR1 SEHNR, CDR2 FQNEAQ (reference sequence). The CDR3 nucleotides are TGTGCCAGCAGCTTACGGGGCGCTAGCGGGCTAAATGAGCAGTTCTTC. Encoded protein: CASSLRGASGLNEQFF.

The chain joins TRBV5-4 to TRBJ2-6; a possible D gene is TRBD1 (6 bases). CDR1 and CDR2 (germline): SGHNT, YYREEE (reference sequence). Trimming removed 2 bases at V and 1 base at J, with 13 bases between. The CDR3 has 17 amino acids. The CDR3 reads CASSFGRGLSGANVLTF. CDR3 sequence (DNA): TGTGCCAGCAGCTTCGGCAGGGGTTTATCTGGGGCCAACGTCCTGACTTTC.

The chain joins TRBV19 to TRBJ1-5; no reliable D call. V was clipped by 2 bases and J by 7 bases, with 9 bases between them. CDR1 and CDR2 from the germline V gene are LNHDA and SQIVND (reference sequence). The CDR3 runs 13 residues. Here the CDR3 reads CASSINYQQPQHF. Here the CDR3 DNA reads TGTGCCAGTAGTATAAACTATCAGCAGCCCCAGCATTTT.